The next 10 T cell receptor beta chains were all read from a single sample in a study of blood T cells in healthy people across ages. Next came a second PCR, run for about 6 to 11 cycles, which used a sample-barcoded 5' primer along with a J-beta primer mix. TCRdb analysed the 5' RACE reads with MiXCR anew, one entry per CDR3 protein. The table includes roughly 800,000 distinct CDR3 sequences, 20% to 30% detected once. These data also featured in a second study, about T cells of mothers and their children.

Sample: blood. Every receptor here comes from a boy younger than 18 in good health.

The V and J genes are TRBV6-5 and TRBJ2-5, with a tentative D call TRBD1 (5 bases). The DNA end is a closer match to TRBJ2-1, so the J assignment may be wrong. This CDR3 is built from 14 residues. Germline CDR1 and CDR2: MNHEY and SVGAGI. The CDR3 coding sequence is TGTGCCAGCAGCGACGGACAACAGGATAATGAGCAGTTCTTC. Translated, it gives CASSDGQQDNEQFF.

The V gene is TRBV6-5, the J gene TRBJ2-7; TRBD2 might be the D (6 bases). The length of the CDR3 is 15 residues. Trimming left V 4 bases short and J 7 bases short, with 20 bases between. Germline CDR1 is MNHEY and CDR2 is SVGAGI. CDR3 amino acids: CASSSVAGSLREQYF. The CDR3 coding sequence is TGTGCCAGCAGTTCCGTGGCGGGGAGCCTCAGGGAGCAGTACTTC.

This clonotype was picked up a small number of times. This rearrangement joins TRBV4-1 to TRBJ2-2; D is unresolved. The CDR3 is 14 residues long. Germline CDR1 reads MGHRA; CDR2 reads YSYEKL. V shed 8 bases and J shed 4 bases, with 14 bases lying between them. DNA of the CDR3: TGCGCCAGCGAACCTTTCGCGAGCACCGGGGAGCTGTTTTTT. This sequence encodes CASEPFASTGELFF.

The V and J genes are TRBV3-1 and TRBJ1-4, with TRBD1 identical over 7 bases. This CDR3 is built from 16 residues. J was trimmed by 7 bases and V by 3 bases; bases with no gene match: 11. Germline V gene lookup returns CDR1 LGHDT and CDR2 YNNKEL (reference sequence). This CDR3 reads CASSHRGQAEGEKLFF. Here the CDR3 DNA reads TGTGCCAGCAGCCATCGAGGACAGGCCGAAGGTGAAAAACTGTTTTTT.

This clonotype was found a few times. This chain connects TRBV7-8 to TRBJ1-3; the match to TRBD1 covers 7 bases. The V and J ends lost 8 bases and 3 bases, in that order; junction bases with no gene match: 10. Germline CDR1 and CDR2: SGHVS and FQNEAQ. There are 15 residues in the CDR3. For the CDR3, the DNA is TGTGCCAGCGCTATAACAGGGGTTTTTGGAAACACCATATATTTT. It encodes CASAITGVFGNTIYF.

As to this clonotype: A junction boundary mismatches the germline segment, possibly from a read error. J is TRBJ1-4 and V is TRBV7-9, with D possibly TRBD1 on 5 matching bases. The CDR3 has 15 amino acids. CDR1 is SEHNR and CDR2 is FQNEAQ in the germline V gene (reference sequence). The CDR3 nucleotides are TGTGCCAGCAGCTCCGCAGGGTCCCTTAATGAAAAACTGGTTTTT. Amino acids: CASSSAGSLNEKLVF.

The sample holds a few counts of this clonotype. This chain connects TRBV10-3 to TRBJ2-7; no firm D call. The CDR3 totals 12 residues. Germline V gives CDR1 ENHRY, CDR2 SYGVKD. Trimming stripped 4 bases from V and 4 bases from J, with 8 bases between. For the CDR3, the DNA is TGTGCCATCAGTGGGGCAGCTTACGAGCAGTACTTC. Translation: CAISGAAYEQYF.

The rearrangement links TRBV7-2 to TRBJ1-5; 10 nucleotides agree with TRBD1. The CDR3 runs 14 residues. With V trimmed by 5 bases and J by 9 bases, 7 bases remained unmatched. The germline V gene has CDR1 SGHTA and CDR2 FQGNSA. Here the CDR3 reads CASSAGTGVRPQHF. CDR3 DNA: TGTGCCAGCAGCGCAGGGACAGGGGTCCGGCCCCAGCATTTT. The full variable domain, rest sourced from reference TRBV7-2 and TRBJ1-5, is GAGVSQSPSNKVTEKGKDVELRCDPISGHTALYWYRQSLGQGLEFLIYFQGNSAPDKSGLPSDRFSAERTGGSVSTLTIQRTQQEDSAVYLCASSAGTGVRPQHFGDGTRLSIL.

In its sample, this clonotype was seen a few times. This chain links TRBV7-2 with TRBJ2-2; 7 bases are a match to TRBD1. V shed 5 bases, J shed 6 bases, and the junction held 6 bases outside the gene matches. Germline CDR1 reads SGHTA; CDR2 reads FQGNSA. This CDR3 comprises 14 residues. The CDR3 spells CASSLTGWAGELFF. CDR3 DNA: TGTGCCAGCAGCCTGACAGGGTGGGCCGGGGAGCTGTTTTTT.

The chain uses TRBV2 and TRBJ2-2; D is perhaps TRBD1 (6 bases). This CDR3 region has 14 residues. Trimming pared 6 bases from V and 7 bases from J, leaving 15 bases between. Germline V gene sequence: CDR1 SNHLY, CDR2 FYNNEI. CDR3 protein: CASRGTSPVGELFF. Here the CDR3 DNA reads TGTGCCAGCAGGGGGACAAGTCCGGTCGGGGAGCTGTTTTTT.